The 27 T cell receptor beta chains reported below all come from one sample, sequenced in a study of OX40 agonist ivuxolimab in advanced cancers. The table came from immunoSEQ multiplex PCR; TCRdb's copy has only in-frame clones and leaves some out. Of 45,000 to 60,000 clones listed, just over 90% were seen once; the top ten hold around 13%. The sample here was CD4+ or CD8+ T cells sorted from blood, taken in a trial of the OX40 agonist ivuxolimab. The source is an adult with an advanced solid tumor such as melanoma, head and neck, liver or kidney cancer.

This sequence joins TRBV21-1 and TRBJ1-2; the table's D gene call, TRBD1, was not cross checked with the DNA. TRBV21-1 represents a pseudogene. The CDR3 runs 15 residues. CDR3 in amino acids: CAPGPVDSRSYGYTF. As DNA, the CDR3 is TGTGCCCCCGGTCCGGTTGACAGTCGTTCATACGGCTACACCTTC.

The V gene is TRBV5-4, the J gene TRBJ2-1; TRBD2 agrees at 9 bases. Germline lookup yields CDR1 SGHNT and CDR2 YYREEE (reference sequence). The CDR3 extends over 14 amino acids. The ends lost 4 bases at V and 7 bases at J; junction bases unmatched: 6. The CDR3 bases are TGTGCCAGCAGCCGCGGGAGGGCCGGGAATGAGCAGTTCTTC. Amino acids: CASSRGRAGNEQFF.

CDR3 sequence: CASSPDGGNSYNEQFF. CDR3 DNA: TGTGCCAGCAGCCCCGACGGCGGGAACTCCTACAATGAGCAGTTCTTC. The chain carries TRBV4-2 and TRBJ2-1, with TRBD2 as a possible D gene (6 bases). Germline V CDR1 and CDR2: LGHNA, YNFKEQ. The CDR3 is 16 residues long. The V and J ends lost 4 bases and 0 bases respectively, with 13 bases between them.

This chain joins TRBV4-1 and TRBJ1-2; D is undetermined. Germline values: CDR1 MGHRA, CDR2 YSYEKL. Trimming removed 1 base at V and 2 bases at J, with 11 bases between. The CDR3 is made up of 15 amino acids. CDR3 protein: CASSQVYSQNYGYTF. The CDR3 DNA reads as TGCGCCAGCAGCCAAGTGTACAGTCAAAACTATGGCTACACCTTC.

This clone was seen a single time. The V and J genes are TRBV6-1 and TRBJ2-5; 14 bases map to TRBD2. The germline V gene encodes CDR1 MNHNS and CDR2 SASEGT. This CDR3 region has 16 residues. The ends lost 4 bases at V and 3 bases at J; junction bases unmatched: 4. DNA of the CDR3: TGTGCCAGCAGTGCCGGACTAGCGGGGGGAGAAGAGACCCAGTACTTC. Translating it yields CASSAGLAGGEETQYF.

This clone occurred once. The chain couples TRBV7-2 to TRBJ2-7; D gene uncertain. Germline CDR1 is SGHTA and CDR2 is FQGNSA. The length of the CDR3 is 14 residues. V was trimmed by 1 base and J by 1 base, leaving 8 bases between them. The CDR3 here is CASSLEGRSYEQYF. The CDR3 coding sequence is TGTGCCAGCAGCTTAGAGGGCAGGTCCTACGAGCAGTACTTC.

The V and J genes are TRBV4-1 and TRBJ2-5; 7 bases match TRBD1. Germline-derived CDR1 and CDR2 are MGHRA and YSYEKL. CDR3 size: 16 residues. V lost 0 bases to trimming and J lost 4 bases; unmatched junction nucleotides: 8. As DNA, the CDR3 is TGCGCCAGCAGCCAAGAACAGGGGCTCGTGAGAGAGACCCAGTACTTC. Translated, it gives CASSQEQGLVRETQYF.

This chain uses TRBV15 with TRBJ1-5; D is uncertain. The CDR3 sequence is 14 residues long. Trimming removed 1 base at V and 2 bases at J, with 6 bases between. CDR1 is LNHNV, CDR2 YYDKDF, per germline (reference sequence). The DNA for the CDR3 is TGTGCCACCAGCAGAGGGCCCGGCAATCAGCCCCAGCATTTT. It encodes CATSRGPGNQPQHF.

This clone showed up just a few times. The chain uses TRBV5-1 and TRBJ2-1; D is perhaps TRBD1 (6 bases). CDR1 SGHRS and CDR2 YFSETQ come from the germline V gene. The germline V and J ends were trimmed by 2 bases and 4 bases, with 10 bases remaining between them. This CDR3 has 14 residues. The CDR3 DNA reads as TGCGCCAGCAGCTTACAGGGTGGGTACAATGAGCAGTTCTTC. This sequence encodes CASSLQGGYNEQFF. Full variable domain (rest looked up from reference TRBV5-1 and TRBJ2-1): KAGVTQTPRYLIKTRGQQVTLSCSPISGHRSVSWYQQTPGQGLQFLFEYFSETQRNKGNFPGRFSGRQFSNSRSEMNVSTLELGDSALYLCASSLQGGYNEQFFGPGTRLTVL.

This sequence joins TRBV28 and TRBJ1-2, with D possibly matching TRBD1 (5 bases). Germline CDR1 MDHEN, CDR2 SYDVKM. The V end was cut by 2 bases, the J end by 4 bases, with 14 bases between. The CDR3 consists of 15 residues. CDR3 nucleotides: TGTGCCAGCAGTTTACCGCGACAGTTTAGCTATGGCTACACCTTC. It encodes CASSLPRQFSYGYTF.

The chain combines TRBV4-1 with TRBJ1-4; 11 bases agree with TRBD1. Germline values: CDR1 MGHRA, CDR2 YSYEKL. V trimming: 1 base; J trimming: 11 bases; junction bases outside the gene matches: 6. The CDR3 spans 15 residues. This CDR3 is CASSQVGDRGGKLFF. The CDR3 DNA follows: TGCGCCAGCAGCCAAGTTGGGGACAGGGGGGGGAAACTGTTTTTT.

This chain links TRBV2 with TRBJ1-5, with D possibly matching TRBD1 (5 bases). Germline-derived CDR1 and CDR2 are SNHLY and FYNNEI. Trimming shortened V by 6 bases and J by 10 bases, and 16 bases separated the two germline ends. The CDR3 spans 13 residues. The CDR3 reads CASSPTETSPQHF. The CDR3 nucleotides are TGTGCCAGCAGCCCGACAGAGACCAGCCCCCAGCATTTT.

V is TRBV5-1 and J is TRBJ2-2; 9 bases line up with TRBD2. Germline assignment: CDR1 SGHRS and CDR2 YFSETQ. V shed 1 base, J shed 1 base, and the junction held 2 bases outside the gene matches. CDR3 length: 16 residues. In nucleotides, the CDR3 is TGCGCCAGCAGCTTGAGTAGCGGGAGGAACACCGGGGAGCTGTTTTTT. This gives the protein CASSLSSGRNTGELFF.

The chain couples TRBV19 to TRBJ1-6; 8 bases align to TRBD1. The CDR3 has 13 amino acids. Trimming removed 7 bases from V and 7 bases from J; junction bases left unmatched: 3. The germline CDR1 and CDR2 sequences are LNHDA and SQIVND (reference sequence). The CDR3 DNA is TGTGCCAGTAAGCGACAGGGGAATTCACCCCTCCACTTT. Encoded protein: CASKRQGNSPLHF.

The V and J genes are TRBV18 and TRBJ1-1; 12 bases match TRBD1. The germline gives CDR1 KGHSH, CDR2 LQKENI. This CDR3 spans 15 amino acids. The V and J ends lost 3 bases and 7 bases, in that order; junction bases with no gene match: 6. CDR3 in amino acids: CASSPQGTGGGEAFF. The DNA of the CDR3 is TGTGCCAGCTCACCCCAAGGGACAGGGGGCGGTGAAGCTTTCTTT.

This sequence joins TRBV6-6 and TRBJ1-1, with TRBD1 matching over 11 bases. CDR1 and CDR2 (germline): MNHNY, SVGAGI (reference sequence). J lost 10 bases, V lost 5 bases, and 6 bases had no gene match. This CDR3 contains 13 residues. In DNA form, the CDR3 reads TGTGCCAGCAGTACAGGACAGGGGGCGGTAGCTTTCTTT. The encoded protein is CASSTGQGAVAFF.

V gene TRBV5-4 combines with J gene TRBJ1-2; D not certain. V was cut by 2 bases and J by 2 bases, with 13 bases left in between. This CDR3 is built from 15 residues. CDR1 and CDR2 from the germline V gene are SGHNT and YYREEE (reference sequence). DNA of the CDR3: TGTGCCAGCAGCTTCGACCCAGCTTCAAACTATGGCTACACCTTC. Its protein product is CASSFDPASNYGYTF. The full variable domain, in which reference TRBV5-4 and TRBJ1-2 provide the parts outside the CDR3, is ETGVTQSPTHLIKTRGQQVTLRCSSQSGHNTVSWYQQALGQGPQFIFQYYREEENGRGNFPPRFSGLQFPNYSSELNVNALELDDSALYLCASSFDPASNYGYTFGSGTRLTVV.

This chain uses TRBV18 with TRBJ2-2; D may be TRBD2 (5 bases). This CDR3 contains 16 residues. V was trimmed by 3 bases and J by 3 bases, leaving 14 bases between them. Germline loops: CDR1 KGHSH, CDR2 LQKENI. The CDR3 loop reads CASSPRGLAYTGELFF. The DNA of the CDR3 is TGTGCCAGCTCACCCCGAGGACTTGCCTACACCGGGGAGCTGTTTTTT.

V usage is TRBV7-3 and J usage is TRBJ2-1; 8 positions agree with TRBD2. After removal of 5 bases from V and 0 bases from J, the junction contained 3 bases not matched to a gene. This CDR3 is 15 amino acids long. Germline loops: CDR1 SGHTA, CDR2 FQGTGA. Written as DNA, the CDR3 is TGTGCCAGCAGCGCGGGGACTAGCTCCTACAATGAGCAGTTCTTC. Amino acids: CASSAGTSSYNEQFF.

V gene TRBV5-1 combines with J gene TRBJ1-3, with D maybe TRBD1 (5 bases). Germline-derived CDR1 and CDR2 are SGHRS and YFSETQ. V lost 0 bases and J 2 bases, leaving 15 bases between the germline ends. The CDR3 is made up of 17 amino acids. This CDR3 reads CASSLGGRVGTGNTIYF. The CDR3, as DNA: TGCGCCAGCAGCTTGGGCGGCAGGGTAGGGACTGGAAACACCATATATTTT. Together with reference TRBV5-1 and TRBJ1-3, the CDR3 gives the full variable domain: KAGVTQTPRYLIKTRGQQVTLSCSPISGHRSVSWYQQTPGQGLQFLFEYFSETQRNKGNFPGRFSGRQFSNSRSEMNVSTLELGDSALYLCASSLGGRVGTGNTIYFGEGSWLTVV.

The chain joins TRBV9 to TRBJ2-1, with D perhaps given as TRBD1 or TRBD2 (5 bases each). The germline gives CDR1 SGDLS, CDR2 YYNGEE. V gave up 0 bases and J gave up 5 bases, with 12 bases separating them. The CDR3 is made up of 15 amino acids. The CDR3 DNA follows: TGTGCCAGCAGCGTAGGGGACCTGCCTAACAATGAGCAGTTCTTC. Translating it yields CASSVGDLPNNEQFF.

This chain links TRBV7-9 with TRBJ2-7, with D perhaps assigned TRBD1 or TRBD2 (5 bases each). The CDR3 is 13 residues long. The germline V and J ends were trimmed by 1 base and 5 bases, with 9 bases remaining between them. Germline loops: CDR1 SEHNR, CDR2 FQNEAQ (reference sequence). The DNA of the CDR3 is TGTGCCAGCAGCTTAGGGGGGTTGGACGAGCAGTACTTC. Encoded protein: CASSLGGLDEQYF.

The V gene is TRBV18, the J gene TRBJ1-1; 10 bases agree with TRBD1. Germline values: CDR1 KGHSH, CDR2 LQKENI. The ends lost 5 bases at V and 2 bases at J; junction bases unmatched: 5. The CDR3 is 15 residues long. The CDR3: CASSSTGGRNTEAFF. CDR3 nucleotides: TGTGCCAGCTCATCGACAGGGGGCCGTAACACTGAAGCTTTCTTT.

The rearrangement uses TRBV5-1 and TRBJ1-4; no reliable D call. The CDR3 consists of 13 residues. Germline V gene sequence: CDR1 SGHRS, CDR2 YFSETQ. Trimming stripped 2 bases from V and 3 bases from J, with 5 bases between. CDR3 in amino acids: CASSFLANEKLFF. DNA for the CDR3: TGCGCCAGCAGCTTCCTGGCTAATGAAAAACTGTTTTTT.

V is TRBV5-4 and J is TRBJ2-3; 7 bases are shared with TRBD1. Trimming at V came to 4 bases and at J to 5 bases, leaving 7 bases not matched to a gene. From germline, CDR1 is SGHNT and CDR2 YYREEE (reference sequence). The CDR3 runs to 14 residues. The CDR3 here is CASSNAGTVDTQYF. In DNA form, the CDR3 reads TGTGCCAGCAGCAACGCCGGGACAGTAGATACGCAGTATTTT.

The chain uses TRBV10-3 and TRBJ2-2; TRBD1 might be the D (6 bases). CDR3 length: 13 amino acids. V was cut by 5 bases and J by 5 bases, with 9 bases left in between. Looked up from germline, CDR1 is ENHRY and CDR2 is SYGVKD. CDR3 nucleotides: TGTGCCATCAGTCTACAGGGAACCGGGGAGCTGTTTTTT. Its translation is CAISLQGTGELFF.

V and J are TRBV19 and TRBJ1-2, with 7 bases aligning to TRBD1. V lost 7 bases, J lost 4 bases, and 15 bases stayed unmatched. This CDR3 is 16 amino acids long. Germline loops: CDR1 LNHDA, CDR2 SQIVND (reference sequence). CDR3 sequence reads: CASTTSGGALGYGYTF. The CDR3 nucleotides are TGTGCCAGTACCACGTCAGGGGGGGCCCTAGGCTATGGCTACACCTTC.